The clone carrying this T cell receptor beta chain was detected many times. The CDR3 end lies 3 residues beyond the end of the read and is filled in from the germline J gene. This entry belongs to a study of T cell clonality in common variable immunodeficiency. Germline CDR1 is MDHEN and CDR2 is SYDVKM. This CDR3 region has 15 residues. V dropped 3 bases and J dropped 2; count of bases not matched to a gene: 4. TCRdb's table, derived via immunoSEQ multiplex PCR, lists solely in-frame clones and lacks some. The sample gives approximately 51,000 clones, none seen only once, and the top ten clones hold around 6.3%.

The source is a person aged 18 to 70 in good health. The source material was peripheral blood mononuclear cells. The V and J genes are TRBV28 and TRBJ2-3; TRBD2 agrees at 8 bases. CDR3 protein: CASSFRGGPTDTQYF. The DNA read from the CDR3 is TGTGCCAGCAGTTTCCGCGGGGGGCCCACAGATACG.